This T cell receptor beta chain was identified during a study of cytomegalovirus exposure and HLA in healthy donors. Overall study findings and caveats: The finding came from a later analysis; first-cohort TCR clusters tended to co-occur in the roughly 110 validation repertoires. The study put around 180 TCR beta chains on its list as cytomegalovirus-associated. A few of the chains that were CMV-associated were confirmed in vitro to be specific for CMV antigens.

Points on this clone: The antigen is unknown.

Donors came from a validation cohort of over a hundred subjects, distinct from the first 666-subject cohort. Generated by immunoSEQ multiplex PCR, the TCRdb table keeps only in-frame clones and is missing some. The sample lists around 110,000 clones, roughly nine tenths occurring once. This sequence was found in a woman in her late teens or twenties in good health and CMV-seropositive. Sequenced input: PBMCs.

The CDR3: CASSFTGGRDGELFF. CDR3 DNA: TGTGCCAGCAGTTTTACAGGGGGTAGGGACGGGGAGCTGTTTTTT. The chain combines TRBV28 with TRBJ2-2, with 8 bases that match TRBD1. The CDR3 has 15 residues. V dropped 3 bases and J dropped 7; count of bases not matched to a gene: 7. CDR1 MDHEN and CDR2 SYDVKM come from the germline V gene.